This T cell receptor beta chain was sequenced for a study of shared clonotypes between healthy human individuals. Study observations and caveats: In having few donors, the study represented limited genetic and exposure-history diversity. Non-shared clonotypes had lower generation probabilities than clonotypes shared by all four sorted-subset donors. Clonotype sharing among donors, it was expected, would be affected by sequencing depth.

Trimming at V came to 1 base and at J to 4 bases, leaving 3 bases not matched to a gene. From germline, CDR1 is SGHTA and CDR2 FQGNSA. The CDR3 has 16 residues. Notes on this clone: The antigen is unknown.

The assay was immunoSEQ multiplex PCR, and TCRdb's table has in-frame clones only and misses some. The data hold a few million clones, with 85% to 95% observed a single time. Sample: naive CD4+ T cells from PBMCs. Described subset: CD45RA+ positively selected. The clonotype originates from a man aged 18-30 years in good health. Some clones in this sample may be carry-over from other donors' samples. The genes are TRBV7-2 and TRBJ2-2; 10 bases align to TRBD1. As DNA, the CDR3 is TGTGCCAGCAGCTTAGGCGGACAGGGGGTCACCGGGGAGCTGTTTTTT. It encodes CASSLGGQGVTGELFF. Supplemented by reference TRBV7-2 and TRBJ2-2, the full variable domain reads GAGVSQSPSNKVTEKGKDVELRCDPISGHTALYWYRQSLGQGLEFLIYFQGNSAPDKSGLPSDRFSAERTGGSVSTLTIQRTQQEDSAVYLCASSLGGQGVTGELFFGEGSRLTVL.